The 12 T cell receptor beta chains listed next were all sequenced from one sample in a study of blood T cell repertoires in COVID-19. The table came from immunoSEQ multiplex PCR; TCRdb's copy has only in-frame clones and leaves some out. The sample holds fewer than 350,000 clones, around 87% seen once. Sequencing input: peripheral blood. These receptors came from a woman in her forties or fifties who had recovered from COVID-19.

The chain has TRBV7-6 and TRBJ2-1, with 8 bases fitting TRBD1. Trimming cost V 5 bases and J 12 bases; bases outside gene matches: 6. Germline V lookup: CDR1 SGHVS, CDR2 FNYEAQ. The CDR3 has 12 amino acids. The CDR3 reads CASSLDRGSQFF. The DNA for the CDR3 is TGTGCCAGCAGCCTCGACAGGGGATCGCAGTTCTTC.

The chain combines TRBV2 with TRBJ2-5; tentatively, D is TRBD1 (5 bases). V lost 6 bases to trimming and J lost 5 bases, with 10 bases between them. The CDR3 runs to 12 residues. CDR1 is SNHLY and CDR2 is FYNNEI in the germline V gene. DNA of the CDR3: TGTGCCAGCAGGGGGCGCGTCGAGACCCAGTACTTC. Translation: CASRGRVETQYF.

This chain joins TRBV7-9 and TRBJ1-1; a possible D gene is TRBD1 (6 bases). The CDR3 totals 12 residues. The V end lost 1 base, the J end lost 11 bases, and 11 bases lay between the germline ends. CDR1 is SEHNR and CDR2 is FQNEAQ in the germline V gene (reference sequence). The CDR3 DNA reads TGTGCCAGCAGCTTAGGGACAGCCGACGCTTTCTTT. Translated, it gives CASSLGTADAFF.

The DNA for the CDR3 is TGCAGCGCCACTTTATCTGGGGCCAACGTCCTGACTTTC. Translating it yields CSATLSGANVLTF. V is TRBV29-1 and J is TRBJ2-6; D unclear. Looked up from germline, CDR1 is SQVTM and CDR2 is ANQGSEA. With 7 bases removed from V and 1 base from J, the gap between germline ends came to 8 bases. The CDR3 is 13 residues long. Supplemented by reference TRBV29-1 and TRBJ2-6, the full variable domain reads SAVISQKPSRDICQRGTSLTIQCQVDSQVTMMFWYRQQPGQSLTLIATANQGSEATYESGFVIDKFPISRPNLTFSTLTVSNMSPEDSSIYLCSATLSGANVLTFGAGSRLTVL.

The chain links TRBV30 to TRBJ1-1; 8 bases are shared with TRBD1. The V gene end was trimmed by 7 bases and the J gene end by 2 bases; junction bases not matched to a gene: 6. The CDR3 loop spans 13 amino acids. Germline V gives CDR1 GTSNPN, CDR2 SVGIG (reference sequence). The CDR3 coding sequence is TGTGCCTCCCGGGACAGGCCTAACACTGAAGCTTTCTTT. This sequence encodes CASRDRPNTEAFF.

J is TRBJ2-5 and V is TRBV19; 7 positions match TRBD1. V lost 3 bases and J lost 5; bases outside the gene matches: 3. Per germline, CDR1 LNHDA and CDR2 SQIVND (reference sequence). This CDR3 is 13 amino acids long. Here the CDR3 reads CASSMDRSETQYF. The CDR3 DNA sequence: TGTGCCAGTAGTATGGACAGGTCTGAGACCCAGTACTTC.

To note about this clone: At one boundary the junction diverges from the germline segment, which might be a read error. In the same sample, other DNA sequences code for this CDR3. This sequence joins TRBV5-1 and TRBJ2-3, with D perhaps TRBD1 (6 bases). Per germline, CDR1 SGHRS and CDR2 YFSETQ. The CDR3 runs 15 residues. The CDR3 loop reads CASSLAGTSTDTQYF. The CDR3 nucleotides read TGCGCCAGCAGCTTGGCTGGGACAAGCACGGATACGCAGTATTTT.

The chain links TRBV15 to TRBJ2-1; 7 bases fit TRBD2. V trimming: 0 bases; J trimming: 9 bases; junction bases outside the gene matches: 8. The CDR3 runs to 15 residues. Germline CDR1 and CDR2: LNHNV and YYDKDF (reference sequence). CDR3 residues: CATSRDLGRLGEQFF. Here the CDR3 DNA reads TGTGCCACCAGCAGAGATCTCGGGAGGTTGGGTGAGCAGTTCTTC.

In its sample, this clone was seen a few times. The chain combines TRBV5-6 with TRBJ2-7; TRBD2 aligns across 13 bases. The CDR3 totals 14 residues. J gave up 7 bases and V 5 bases, and 6 bases lay outside the gene matches. Germline CDR1 and CDR2: SGHDT and YYEEEE. The CDR3 DNA reads as TGTGCCAGCAGACTAGCGGGGGGGCGTCATGAGCAGTACTTC. Its protein is CASRLAGGRHEQYF.

This clone has just a few counts. The chain couples TRBV29-1 to TRBJ1-1, with TRBD1 matching 9 bases. Per germline, CDR1 SQVTM and CDR2 ANQGSEA. The length of the CDR3 is 13 residues. With 5 bases clipped from V and 0 bases from J, the junction kept 1 base outside the gene matches. This chain's CDR3 is CSVRQGVNTEAFF. The CDR3 region has the DNA TGCAGCGTTCGACAGGGGGTGAACACTGAAGCTTTCTTT.

V gene TRBV30 combines with J gene TRBJ1-1; maybe TRBD1 (5 bases). The CDR3 extends over 14 amino acids. Germline CDR1 reads GTSNPN; CDR2 reads SVGIG (reference sequence). The V and J ends lost 5 bases and 1 base respectively, with 14 bases between them. CDR3: CAWRPGQKNTEAFF. The DNA of the CDR3 is TGTGCCTGGCGTCCAGGGCAAAAGAACACTGAAGCTTTCTTT.

This chain connects TRBV21-1 to TRBJ1-5. TRBV21-1 is a pseudogene. The CDR3 sequence is 12 residues long. In DNA form, the CDR3 reads TGTGCCAGCAGACTTAGCAATCAGCCCCAGCATTTT. Amino acids: CASRLSNQPQHF.